This TCR beta chain was recovered during a study of technical replicates of blood from a handful of donors. Sequencing used immunoSEQ multiplex PCR; TCRdb keeps in-frame clones, though not all of them. The data hold around 70,000 clones, with about 95% observed a single time. Input material: T cells isolated from PBMCs. This TCR was recovered from a human donor in good health.

For the CDR3, the DNA is TGTGCCACCAAGTTTAGCGGGAGGGCCAATAATGAGCAGTTCTTC. Translated: CATKFSGRANNEQFF. The chain uses TRBV15 and TRBJ2-1, with 11 nucleotides matching TRBD2. Germline V lookup: CDR1 LNHNV, CDR2 YYDKDF (reference sequence). V shed 7 bases, J shed 7 bases, and the junction held 9 bases outside the gene matches. The CDR3 loop spans 15 amino acids.